This T cell receptor beta chain came from a study of CD8 T cells in Susac syndrome. Study summary: Roughly six sequenced Susac syndrome patients had clinically active disease, while eight or nine were in remission. When blood was drawn, the patients with Susac syndrome were therapy-naive, on corticosteroids, or on intravenous immunoglobulin alone. Study-wide results and caveats: The authors acknowledged that their TCR sequencing and HLA analysis involved a relatively small number of individuals. CD8+ clonal expansion in Susac peaked in TEMRA cells and active patients.

RNA amounts of about 0.5 to 1 ug underwent reverse transcription with random hexamers. MiXCR, run by TCRdb on the immunoSEQ multiplex PCR reads, gives a single entry per CDR3 protein. The sample contains 75,000 to 95,000 distinct CDR3 sequences, approximately 93% of which appear only once. The germline V gene has CDR1 ENHRY and CDR2 SYGVKD. V was clipped by 3 bases and J by 0 bases; unmatched bases: 9. The CDR3 contains 20 residues. Concerning this clonotype: The antigen remains undetermined.

The chain has TRBV10-3 and TRBJ2-2; 14 bases map to TRBD2. This receptor was obtained from a human donor with Susac syndrome. The material sequenced was CD8+ T cells from PBMCs. As DNA, the CDR3 is TGTGCCATCAGTGAACATCCGGGACTAGCGGGAGCGACGAACACCGGGGAGCTGTTTTTT. Translated: CAISEHPGLAGATNTGELFF.